This T cell receptor beta chain was retrieved from a study of T cells in Graves' hyperthyroidism and ophthalmopathy. What was amplified from RNA transcripts were TCR beta CDR3 regions. TCR CDR3 regions were first amplified by RT-PCR with HTBI primers. TCRdb ran MiXCR on the multiplex PCR reads and lists one entry per CDR3 protein. The sample has approximately 600,000 distinct CDR3 sequences; roughly 14% are singletons. With regard to this clonotype: Since a much larger clone is just one base distant, this may be a read error.

There are 15 residues in the CDR3. The TCR was taken from a woman aged 40-49 years with Graves' ophthalmopathy. Sequenced input: blood. The chain employs TRBV12-3 or TRBV12-4 and TRBJ2-2; D remains unclear. DNA of the CDR3: TGTGTCAGCAGTTTAAGGCCCCAGAACACCGGGGAGCTGTTTTTT. Encoded protein: CVSSLRPQNTGELFF.